This TCR beta chain was obtained from a study of post-analysis software for immune sequencing data. Study overall: Recorded disease courses covered relapsing-remitting, secondary progressive and progressive-relapsing multiple sclerosis. Some patients had no subtype annotation. Study outcomes and limitations: The normalized Chao1 diversity of multiple sclerosis patients was significantly lower than that of controls. There were five TRBV segments more frequent in patients than controls, and TRBV5-6, TRBV5-1 and TRBV20-1 were among them. Those samples that were prepared in the same batch co-clustered strongly by F measure.

This clonotype was counted ten times or more. Its specificity is unknown. Libraries were made from TCR beta cDNA, and they carried unique molecular identifiers. T cells numbering about 0.85 to 10 million yielded cDNA molecules that totaled roughly 500,000. TCRdb itself ran the PCR reads through MiXCR, one entry per CDR3 protein. The sample shows approximately 260,000 distinct CDR3 sequences, 30% to 45% of them seen only once. Germline assignment: CDR1 MGHRA and CDR2 YSYEKL. The CDR3 has 15 amino acids. V shed 5 bases, J shed 0 bases, and the junction held 6 bases outside the gene matches. Sequenced input: blood. This clonotype was obtained from a girl aged 5 to 17 with multiple sclerosis. The V call is TRBV4-1, the J call TRBJ1-2; 7 bases are shared with TRBD1. In DNA form, the CDR3 reads TGCGCCAGCAGCGAAGGGACAGCTTCTAACTATGGCTACACCTTC. Translated: CASSEGTASNYGYTF.